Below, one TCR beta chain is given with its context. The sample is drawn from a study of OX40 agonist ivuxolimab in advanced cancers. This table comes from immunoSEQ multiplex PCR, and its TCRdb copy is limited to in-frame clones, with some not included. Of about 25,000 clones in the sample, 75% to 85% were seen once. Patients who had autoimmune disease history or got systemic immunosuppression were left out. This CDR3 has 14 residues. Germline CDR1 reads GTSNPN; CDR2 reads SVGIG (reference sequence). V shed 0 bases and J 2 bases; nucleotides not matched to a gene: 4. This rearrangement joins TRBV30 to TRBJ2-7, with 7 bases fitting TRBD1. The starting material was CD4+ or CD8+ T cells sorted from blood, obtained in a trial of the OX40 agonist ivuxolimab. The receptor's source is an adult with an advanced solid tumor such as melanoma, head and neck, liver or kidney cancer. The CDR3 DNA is TGTGCCTGGAGTGTCGGGACAGAAGCCTACGAGCAGTACTTC. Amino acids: CAWSVGTEAYEQYF.